This T cell receptor beta chain was sequenced during a study of shared clonotypes between healthy human individuals. Study summary: With ages of 18 to 49, the donors were a couple of women and a few men. For every donor, three CD4 naive, three CD4 memory, two CD8 naive and one CD8 memory plates were used. Notes on the study in general: Rarefaction revealed incomplete sorted-subset sequencing despite large depth.

Note on this clone: Its antigen is unknown.

The V and J ends lost 1 base and 4 bases respectively, with 13 bases between them. CDR3 size: 15 residues. In germline, CDR1 is LGHNA, CDR2 YNFKEQ. Clones were read by immunoSEQ multiplex PCR, and TCRdb kept only the in-frame ones, dropping some. Of about 2.4 million clones listed, more than 90% are singletons. Sequencing used naive CD4+ T cells sorted from blood. The subset denotes: CD45RA+ positively selected. The clonotype comes from a man younger than 35 in good health. V gene TRBV4-2 combines with J gene TRBJ1-2; D call uncertain. The CDR3, as DNA: TGTGCCAGCAGCCAAGTTACAGCTGCTTTCTATGGCTACACCTTC. Its protein is CASSQVTAAFYGYTF.